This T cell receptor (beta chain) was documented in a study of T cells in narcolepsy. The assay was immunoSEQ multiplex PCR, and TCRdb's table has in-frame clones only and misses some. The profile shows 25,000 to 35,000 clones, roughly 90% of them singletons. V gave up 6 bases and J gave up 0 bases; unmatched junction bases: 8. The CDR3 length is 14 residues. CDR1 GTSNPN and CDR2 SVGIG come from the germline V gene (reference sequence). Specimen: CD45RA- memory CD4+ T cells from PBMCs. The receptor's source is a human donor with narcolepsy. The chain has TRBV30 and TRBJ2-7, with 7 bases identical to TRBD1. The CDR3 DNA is TGTGCCTGTCCCCAGACAGGGAGCTCCTACGAGCAGTACTTC. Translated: CACPQTGSSYEQYF.